What follows are 20 T cell receptor beta chains derived from one specimen sequenced in a study of identical twins. TCRdb ran MiXCR on the 5' RACE reads and lists one entry per CDR3 protein. The data contain hundreds of thousands of distinct CDR3 sequences, over 15% of them singletons. These same records also appear under a second study, on T cells expressing NK-cell markers.

The sample comprised PBMCs. These receptor sequences come from a young woman in good health.

The rearrangement links TRBV18 to TRBJ2-1; 13 bases agree with TRBD2. The V and J ends lost 6 bases and 6 bases, in that order; junction bases with no gene match: 5. The CDR3 loop spans 15 amino acids. CDR1 KGHSH and CDR2 LQKENI come from the germline V gene. For the CDR3, the DNA is TGTGCCAGCTCCTCGGGACTAGCGGGATTCAATGAGCAGTTCTTC. Protein: CASSSGLAGFNEQFF.

This clonotype came up a few times. The CDR3 is CASSNLGSRLGEQYF. CDR3 DNA sequence: TGTGCCAGCAGTAATCTGGGCAGCCGACTTGGGGAGCAGTACTTC. The chain couples TRBV27 to TRBJ2-7; D gene ambiguous. The CDR3 sequence is 15 residues long. Germline CDR1 reads MNHEY; CDR2 reads SMNVEV (reference sequence). V lost 5 bases and J lost 7, with 21 bases in between.

The V and J genes are TRBV5-1 and TRBJ2-1, with D possibly matching TRBD2 (6 bases). There are 13 residues in the CDR3. V lost 2 bases and J 8 bases, leaving 11 bases between the germline ends. Germline CDR1 and CDR2: SGHRS and YFSETQ. Here the CDR3 reads CASSFTGDHEQFF. The CDR3 region has the DNA TGCGCCAGCAGCTTCACGGGGGACCATGAGCAGTTCTTC.

This sequence joins TRBV7-9 and TRBJ1-1; no definite D call. CDR3 length: 14 residues. Trimming left V 8 bases short and J 3 bases short, with 16 bases between. Germline CDR1 SEHNR, CDR2 FQNEAQ (reference sequence). In nucleotides, the CDR3 is TGTGCCAGCGGCACCGGCCGCGGCGACACTGAAGCTTTCTTT. Amino acids: CASGTGRGDTEAFF.

The V gene is TRBV29-1, the J gene TRBJ2-7; D is uncertain. The CDR3 is made up of 12 amino acids. Per germline, CDR1 SQVTM and CDR2 ANQGSEA. V was pared by 3 bases and J by 4 bases, with 10 bases between. The CDR3 nucleotides are TGCAGCGTTGAGGCAGGCCGATACGAGCAGTACTTC. This encodes CSVEAGRYEQYF.

About this clonotype: At one boundary the junction diverges from the germline segment, which might be a read error. The chain couples TRBV7-7 to TRBJ2-3; D possibly corresponds to TRBD2 (6 bases). This CDR3 has 14 residues. Germline loops: CDR1 SSHAT, CDR2 FNYEAQ (reference sequence). The CDR3 region has the DNA TGTGCTAGCAGCCCCGGGGGACGCACAGATACGCAGTATTTT. It specifies CASSPGGRTDTQYF.

The rearrangement joins TRBV18 to TRBJ2-2, with D uncertain. The V gene lost 0 bases and the J gene lost 4 bases, with 9 bases spanning the gap. This CDR3 is 15 amino acids long. Germline V gives CDR1 KGHSH, CDR2 LQKENI. CDR3 sequence (DNA): TGTGCCAGCTCACCACCAGATGATGCCACCGGGGAGCTGTTTTTT. It yields the protein CASSPPDDATGELFF.

This clonotype was seen more than once but under ten times. This chain joins TRBV3-1 and TRBJ1-1; D is uncertain. The CDR3 length is 14 residues. The V gene's germline CDR1 is LGHDT and CDR2 YNNKEL (reference sequence). V was clipped by 4 bases and J by 1 base, with 10 bases between them. CDR3 sequence (DNA): TGTGCCAGCAGCCCGGCCAGGAGGAACACTGAAGCTTTCTTT. Translated, it gives CASSPARRNTEAFF.

The V gene is TRBV29-1, the J gene TRBJ2-5, with TRBD1 as a possible D gene (5 bases). V lost 4 bases and J 5 bases, leaving 11 bases between the germline ends. The CDR3 has 12 residues. Germline CDR1 and CDR2: SQVTM and ANQGSEA. CDR3 sequence reads: CSVVNGAETQYF. CDR3 nucleotides: TGCAGCGTTGTCAATGGGGCTGAGACCCAGTACTTC.

This chain uses TRBV10-3 with TRBJ2-1; no definite D call. V lost 3 bases and J 6 bases, leaving 6 bases between the germline ends. The germline V gene has CDR1 ENHRY and CDR2 SYGVKD. The CDR3 is made up of 12 amino acids. This CDR3 reads CAISDRPNEQFF. CDR3 DNA: TGTGCCATCAGTGATCGACCCAATGAGCAGTTCTTC.

A few counts support this clonotype. The chain employs TRBV20-1 and TRBJ2-7; the D gene could be TRBD1 or TRBD2 (5 bases each). V lost 4 bases and J 5 bases, leaving 15 bases between the germline ends. Germline values: CDR1 DFQATT, CDR2 SNEGSKA (reference sequence). This CDR3 has 13 residues. Here the CDR3 reads CSAISGRIDEQYF. The CDR3 DNA follows: TGCAGTGCTATTTCGGGACGGATCGACGAGCAGTACTTC.

This clonotype was recorded a few times. The chain combines TRBV29-1 with TRBJ2-2; D remains unclear. With 7 bases removed from V and 1 base from J, the gap between germline ends came to 13 bases. Germline-derived CDR1 and CDR2 are SQVTM and ANQGSEA. The CDR3 is made up of 14 amino acids. CDR3 region: CSAITLLNTGELFF. In DNA, the CDR3 is TGCAGCGCTATAACACTCCTGAACACCGGGGAGCTGTTTTTT.

The chain links TRBV14 to TRBJ2-1, with D unclear. V dropped 3 bases and J dropped 12 bases, with 18 bases sitting between them. This CDR3 spans 14 amino acids. Looked up from germline, CDR1 is SGHDN and CDR2 is FVKESK. In DNA, the CDR3 is TGTGCCAGCAGCCAGGACCGGACGGTAATGGGGCAGTTCTTC. Translated: CASSQDRTVMGQFF.

This clonotype came up a few times. The V gene is TRBV11-2, the J gene TRBJ2-1; D unclear. Trimming removed 0 bases at V and 6 bases at J, with 6 bases between. The CDR3 runs to 13 residues. Per the germline V gene, CDR1 is SGHAT and CDR2 is FQNNGV. The CDR3 nucleotides read TGTGCCAGCAGCTTAGAGGCTTCCAATGAGCAGTTCTTC. Translated, it gives CASSLEASNEQFF.

This clonotype was observed a few times. The chain is built from TRBV20-1 and TRBJ2-5; TRBD1 is a possible D gene (6 bases). V was shortened by 3 bases and J by 0 bases, with 11 bases between the two germline ends. The CDR3 consists of 14 residues. Germline-derived CDR1 and CDR2 are DFQATT and SNEGSKA (reference sequence). The CDR3 here is CSASNRVNQETQYF. CDR3 sequence (DNA): TGCAGTGCTAGCAACAGGGTCAACCAAGAGACCCAGTACTTC.

The DNA of the CDR3 is TGTGCCAGCAGCGTAGGGACATTGAACACTGAAGCTTTCTTT. Translated: CASSVGTLNTEAFF. The genes are TRBV7-9 and TRBJ1-1, with a weak D call TRBD1 (6 bases). The germline CDR1 and CDR2 sequences are SEHNR and FQNEAQ (reference sequence). V gave up 5 bases and J gave up 0 bases, with 10 bases separating them. This CDR3 has 14 amino acids. Full variable domain (rest looked up from reference TRBV7-9 and TRBJ1-1): DTGVSQNPRHKITKRGQNVTFRCDPISEHNRLYWYRQTLGQGPEFLTYFQNEAQLEKSRLLSDRFSAERPKGSFSTLEIQRTEQGDSAMYLCASSVGTLNTEAFFGQGTRLTVV.

The V and J genes are TRBV7-6 and TRBJ2-7; D perhaps matches TRBD1 (5 bases). The CDR3 length is 13 residues. The germline gives CDR1 SGHVS, CDR2 FNYEAQ. V was clipped by 5 bases and J by 6 bases, with 14 bases between them. CDR3 region: CASSIVDDSEQYF. The CDR3 DNA follows: TGTGCCAGCAGCATAGTGGACGACAGCGAGCAGTACTTC.

This chain uses TRBV4-3 with TRBJ2-1, with 11 bases matching TRBD2. The V segment lost 3 bases and the J segment 5 bases; nucleotides outside the gene matches: 12. This CDR3 has 18 residues. Germline assignment: CDR1 LGHNA and CDR2 YSLEER. The CDR3 is CASSQSSPKTSGNNEQFF. For the CDR3, the DNA is TGCGCCAGCAGCCAGTCTTCCCCGAAGACTAGCGGGAACAATGAGCAGTTCTTC.

This chain joins TRBV3-1 and TRBJ2-7; 8 nucleotides line up with TRBD2. The CDR3 covers 17 residues. The V segment lost 4 bases and the J segment 3 bases; nucleotides outside the gene matches: 14. Germline lookup yields CDR1 LGHDT and CDR2 YNNKEL (reference sequence). The CDR3 DNA follows: TGTGCCAGCAGCCCCCTCGGCGCGATAGCGGGGTACTACGAGCAGTACTTC. It codes for CASSPLGAIAGYYEQYF.

This clonotype has more than one count but fewer than ten. The rearrangement uses TRBV6-1 and TRBJ2-5; tentatively, D is TRBD1 (5 bases). Trimming took off 6 bases at V and 4 bases at J, with 12 bases between the two ends. The CDR3 consists of 13 residues. Germline CDR1 MNHNS, CDR2 SASEGT. The CDR3 bases are TGTGCCAGCAGCTGGACAATTGGAGAGACCCAGTACTTC. Its translation: CASSWTIGETQYF.